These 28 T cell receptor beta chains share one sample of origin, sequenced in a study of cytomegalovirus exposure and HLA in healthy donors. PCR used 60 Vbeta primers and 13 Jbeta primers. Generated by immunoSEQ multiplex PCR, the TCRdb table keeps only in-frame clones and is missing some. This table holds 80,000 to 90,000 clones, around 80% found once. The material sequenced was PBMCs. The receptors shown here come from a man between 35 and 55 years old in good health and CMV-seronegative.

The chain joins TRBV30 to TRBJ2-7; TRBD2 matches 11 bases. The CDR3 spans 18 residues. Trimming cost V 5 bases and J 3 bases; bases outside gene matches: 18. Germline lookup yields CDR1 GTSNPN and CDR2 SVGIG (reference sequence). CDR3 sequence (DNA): TGTGCCTGGCCAGGGATTCTGGGACTAGCGGTTATCGACTACGAGCAGTACTTC. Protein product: CAWPGILGLAVIDYEQYF.

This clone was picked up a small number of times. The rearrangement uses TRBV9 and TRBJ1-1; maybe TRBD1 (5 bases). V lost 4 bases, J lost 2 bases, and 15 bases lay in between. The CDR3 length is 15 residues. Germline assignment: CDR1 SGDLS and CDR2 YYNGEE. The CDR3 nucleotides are TGTGCCAGCAGCCCCCAGGGTCGGGTCAACACTGAAGCTTTCTTT. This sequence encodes CASSPQGRVNTEAFF.

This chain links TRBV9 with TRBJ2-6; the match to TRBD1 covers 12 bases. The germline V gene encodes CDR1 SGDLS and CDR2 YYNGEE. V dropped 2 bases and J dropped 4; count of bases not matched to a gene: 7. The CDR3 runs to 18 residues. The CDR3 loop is CASSVGRDRGQGANVLTF. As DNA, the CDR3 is TGTGCCAGCAGCGTGGGCCGGGACAGGGGGCAAGGGGCCAACGTCCTGACTTTC.

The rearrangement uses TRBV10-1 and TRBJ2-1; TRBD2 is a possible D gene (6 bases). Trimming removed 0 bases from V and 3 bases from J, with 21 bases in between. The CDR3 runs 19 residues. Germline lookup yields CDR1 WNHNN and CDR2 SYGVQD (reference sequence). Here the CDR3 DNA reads TGCGCCAGCAGTGAGTCCAGCCAGGACGGGACTCCCTTCTACAATGAGCAGTTCTTC. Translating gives CASSESSQDGTPFYNEQFF.

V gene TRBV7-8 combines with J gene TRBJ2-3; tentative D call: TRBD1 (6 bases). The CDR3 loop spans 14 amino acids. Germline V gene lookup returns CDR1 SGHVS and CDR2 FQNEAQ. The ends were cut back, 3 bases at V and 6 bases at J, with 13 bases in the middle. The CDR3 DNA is TGTGCCAGCAGCTTCCCAGGGGAGCAGGATACGCAGTATTTT. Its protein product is CASSFPGEQDTQYF.

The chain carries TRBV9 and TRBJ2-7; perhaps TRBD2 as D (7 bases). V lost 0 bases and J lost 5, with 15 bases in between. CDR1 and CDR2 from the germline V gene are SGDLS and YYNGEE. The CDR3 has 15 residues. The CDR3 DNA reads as TGTGCCAGCAGCGTAGGTGGGGGGGGCCACCACGAGCAGTACTTC. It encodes CASSVGGGGHHEQYF.

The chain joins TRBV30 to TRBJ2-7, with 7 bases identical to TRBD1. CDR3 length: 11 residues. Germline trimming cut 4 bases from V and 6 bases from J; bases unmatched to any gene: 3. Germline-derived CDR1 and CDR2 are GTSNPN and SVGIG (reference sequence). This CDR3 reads CAWTGGVEQYF. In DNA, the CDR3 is TGTGCCTGGACAGGGGGAGTCGAGCAGTACTTC.

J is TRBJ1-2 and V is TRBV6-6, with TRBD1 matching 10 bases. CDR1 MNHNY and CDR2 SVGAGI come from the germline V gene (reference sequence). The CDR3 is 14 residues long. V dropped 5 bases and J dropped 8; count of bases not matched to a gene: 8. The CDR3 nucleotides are TGTGCCAGCAGTAAGACAGGGGGCGCGGAAGGCTACACCTTC. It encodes CASSKTGGAEGYTF.

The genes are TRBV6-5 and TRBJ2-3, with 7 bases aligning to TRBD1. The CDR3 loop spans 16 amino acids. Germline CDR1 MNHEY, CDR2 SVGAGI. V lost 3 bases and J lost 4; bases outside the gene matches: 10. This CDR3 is CASSYSDRVGPDTQYF. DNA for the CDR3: TGTGCCAGCAGTTATTCAGACAGGGTAGGGCCAGATACGCAGTATTTT.

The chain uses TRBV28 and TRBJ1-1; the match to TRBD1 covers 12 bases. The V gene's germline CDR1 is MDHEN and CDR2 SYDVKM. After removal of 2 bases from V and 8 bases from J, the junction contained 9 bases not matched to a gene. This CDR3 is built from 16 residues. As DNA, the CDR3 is TGTGCCAGCAGTTTAAGCGGTCAGGGACAGGGGGCCGAAGCTTTCTTT. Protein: CASSLSGQGQGAEAFF.

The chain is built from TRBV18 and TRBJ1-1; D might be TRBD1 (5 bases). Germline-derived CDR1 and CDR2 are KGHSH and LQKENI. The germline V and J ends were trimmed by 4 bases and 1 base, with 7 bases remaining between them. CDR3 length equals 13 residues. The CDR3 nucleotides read TGTGCCAGCTCACGGACACCGAACACTGAAGCTTTCTTT. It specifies CASSRTPNTEAFF. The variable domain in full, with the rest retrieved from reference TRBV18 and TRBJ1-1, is NAGVMQNPRHLVRRRGQEARLRCSPMKGHSHVYWYRQLPEEGLKFMVYLQKENIIDESGMPKERFSAEFPKEGPSILRIQQVVRGDSAAYFCASSRTPNTEAFFGQGTRLTVV.

The CDR3 loop reads CASSESRTGRAYEQYF. CDR3 nucleotide sequence: TGCGCCAGCAGTGAGTCTAGGACAGGGAGGGCCTACGAGCAGTACTTC. This chain uses TRBV10-1 with TRBJ2-7, with a tentative D call TRBD1 (8 bases). This CDR3 contains 16 residues. V was pared by 0 bases and J by 2 bases, with 14 bases between. Germline assignment: CDR1 WNHNN and CDR2 SYGVQD (reference sequence).

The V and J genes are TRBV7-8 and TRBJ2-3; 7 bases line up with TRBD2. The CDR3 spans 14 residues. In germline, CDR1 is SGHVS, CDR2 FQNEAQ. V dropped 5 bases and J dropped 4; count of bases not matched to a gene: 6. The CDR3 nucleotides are TGTGCCAGCAGCCCCACTAGCGTCGCAGATACGCAGTATTTT. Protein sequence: CASSPTSVADTQYF.

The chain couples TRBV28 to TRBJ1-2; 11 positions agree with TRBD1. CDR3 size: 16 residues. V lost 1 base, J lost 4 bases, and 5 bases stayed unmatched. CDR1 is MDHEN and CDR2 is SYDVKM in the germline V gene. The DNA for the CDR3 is TGTGCCAGCAGTTTATATCGGACAGGGGGCTCCTATGGCTACACCTTC. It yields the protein CASSLYRTGGSYGYTF.

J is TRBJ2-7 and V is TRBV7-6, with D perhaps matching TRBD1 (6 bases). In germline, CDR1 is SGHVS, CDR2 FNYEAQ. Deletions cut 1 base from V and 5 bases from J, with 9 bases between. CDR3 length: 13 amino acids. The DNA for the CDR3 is TGTGCCAGCAGCTTAGGGGGGCTCGACGAGCAGTACTTC. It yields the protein CASSLGGLDEQYF.

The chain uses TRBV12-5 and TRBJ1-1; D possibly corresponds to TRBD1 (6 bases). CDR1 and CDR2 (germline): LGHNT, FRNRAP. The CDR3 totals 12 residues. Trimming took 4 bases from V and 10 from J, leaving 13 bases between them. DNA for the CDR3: TGTGCTAGTGGTTCCTACGGGGGGGCAGCTTTCTTT. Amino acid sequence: CASGSYGGAAFF.

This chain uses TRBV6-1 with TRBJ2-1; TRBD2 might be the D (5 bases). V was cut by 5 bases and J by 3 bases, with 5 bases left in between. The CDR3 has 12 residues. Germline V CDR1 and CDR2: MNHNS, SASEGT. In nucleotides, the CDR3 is TGTGCCAGCAGTAGCGGCTACAATGAGCAGTTCTTC. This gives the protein CASSSGYNEQFF.

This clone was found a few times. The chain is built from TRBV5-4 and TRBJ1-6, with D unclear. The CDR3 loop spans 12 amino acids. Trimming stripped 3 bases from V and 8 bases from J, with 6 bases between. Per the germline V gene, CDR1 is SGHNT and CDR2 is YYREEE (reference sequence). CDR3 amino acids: CASSWLDSPLHF. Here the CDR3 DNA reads TGTGCCAGCAGCTGGCTGGATTCACCCCTCCACTTT.

The CDR3 bases are TGTGCCAGCAGCGCCCCCCCTCAGGAAGCTTTCTTT. As protein: CASSAPPQEAFF. J is TRBJ1-1 and V is TRBV13; no clear D. Germline assignment: CDR1 PRHDT and CDR2 FYEKMQ (reference sequence). V lost 5 bases and J 8 bases, leaving 12 bases between the germline ends. There are 12 residues in the CDR3.

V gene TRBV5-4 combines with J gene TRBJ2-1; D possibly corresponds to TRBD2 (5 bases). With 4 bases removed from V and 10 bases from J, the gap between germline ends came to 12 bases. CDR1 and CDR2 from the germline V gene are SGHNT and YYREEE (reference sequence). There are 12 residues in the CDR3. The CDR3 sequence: CASSPASQEQFF. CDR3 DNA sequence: TGTGCCAGCAGCCCGGCTAGCCAAGAGCAGTTCTTC.

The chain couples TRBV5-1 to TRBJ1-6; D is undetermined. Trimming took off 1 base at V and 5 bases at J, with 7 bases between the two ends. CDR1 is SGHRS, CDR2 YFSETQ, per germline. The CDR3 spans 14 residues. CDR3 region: CASSLWLDNSPLHF. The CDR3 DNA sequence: TGCGCCAGCAGCTTGTGGCTGGATAATTCACCCCTCCACTTT.

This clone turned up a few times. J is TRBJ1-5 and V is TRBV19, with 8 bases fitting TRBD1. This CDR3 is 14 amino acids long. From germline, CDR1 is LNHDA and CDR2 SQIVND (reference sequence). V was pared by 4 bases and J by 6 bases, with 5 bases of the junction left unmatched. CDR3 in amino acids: CASSTDRAGQPQHF. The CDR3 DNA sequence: TGTGCCAGTAGTACGGACAGGGCAGGTCAGCCCCAGCATTTT.

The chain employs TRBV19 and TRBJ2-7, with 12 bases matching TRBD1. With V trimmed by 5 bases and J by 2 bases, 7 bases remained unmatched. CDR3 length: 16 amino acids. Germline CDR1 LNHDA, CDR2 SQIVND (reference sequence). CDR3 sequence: CASSRSGTGGTYEQYF. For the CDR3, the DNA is TGTGCCAGTAGTCGATCCGGGACAGGGGGCACCTACGAGCAGTACTTC.

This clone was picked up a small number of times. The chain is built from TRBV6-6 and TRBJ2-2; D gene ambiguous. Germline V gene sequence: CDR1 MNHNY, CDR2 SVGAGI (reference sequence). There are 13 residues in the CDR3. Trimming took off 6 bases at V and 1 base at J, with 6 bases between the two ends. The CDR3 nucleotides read TGTGCCAGCAGCCCGGGGAACACCGGGGAGCTGTTTTTT. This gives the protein CASSPGNTGELFF.

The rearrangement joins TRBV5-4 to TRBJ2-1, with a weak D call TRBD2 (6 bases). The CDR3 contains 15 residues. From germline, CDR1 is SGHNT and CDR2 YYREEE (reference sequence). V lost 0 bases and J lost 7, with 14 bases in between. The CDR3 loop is CASSLELALGNEQFF. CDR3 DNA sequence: TGTGCCAGCAGCTTGGAACTAGCCCTCGGAAATGAGCAGTTCTTC.

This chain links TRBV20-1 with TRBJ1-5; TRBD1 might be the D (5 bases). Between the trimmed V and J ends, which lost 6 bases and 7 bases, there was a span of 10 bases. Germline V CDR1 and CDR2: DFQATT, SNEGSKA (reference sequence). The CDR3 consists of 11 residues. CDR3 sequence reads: CSARRDQPQHF. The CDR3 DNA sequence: TGCAGTGCCAGGAGGGACCAGCCCCAGCATTTT.

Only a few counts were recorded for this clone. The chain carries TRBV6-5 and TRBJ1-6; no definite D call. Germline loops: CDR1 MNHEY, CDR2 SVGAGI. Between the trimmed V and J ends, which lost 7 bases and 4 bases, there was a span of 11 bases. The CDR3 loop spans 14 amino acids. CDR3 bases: TGTGCCAGCAAATCGTCCGTTTATAATTCACCCCTCCACTTT. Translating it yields CASKSSVYNSPLHF.

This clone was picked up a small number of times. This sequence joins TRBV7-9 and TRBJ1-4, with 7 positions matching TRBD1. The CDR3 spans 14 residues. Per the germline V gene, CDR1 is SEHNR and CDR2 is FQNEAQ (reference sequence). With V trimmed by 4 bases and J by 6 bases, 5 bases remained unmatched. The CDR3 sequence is CASSWGTVDEKLFF. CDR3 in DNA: TGTGCCAGCAGCTGGGGGACAGTAGATGAAAAACTGTTTTTT.